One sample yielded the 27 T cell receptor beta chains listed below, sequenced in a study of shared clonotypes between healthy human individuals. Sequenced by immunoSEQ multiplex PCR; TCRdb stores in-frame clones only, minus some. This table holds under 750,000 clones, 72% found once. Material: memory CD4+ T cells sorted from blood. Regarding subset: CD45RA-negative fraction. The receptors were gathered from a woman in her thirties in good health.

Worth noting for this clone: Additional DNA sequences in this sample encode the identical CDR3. The CDR3 reads CSARDLAEAFF. The DNA of the CDR3 is TGCAGTGCTAGAGATCTCGCTGAAGCTTTCTTT. The rearrangement uses TRBV20-1 and TRBJ1-1; D is uncertain. The CDR3 is 11 amino acids. Germline assignment: CDR1 DFQATT and CDR2 SNEGSKA (reference sequence). V lost 0 bases to trimming and J lost 6 bases, with 5 bases between them.

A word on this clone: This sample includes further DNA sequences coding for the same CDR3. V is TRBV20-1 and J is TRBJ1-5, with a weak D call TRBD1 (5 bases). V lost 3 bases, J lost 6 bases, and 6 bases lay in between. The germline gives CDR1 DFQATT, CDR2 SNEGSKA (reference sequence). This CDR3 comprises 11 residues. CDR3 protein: CSARGGQPQHF. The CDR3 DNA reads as TGCAGTGCTAGGGGGGGTCAGCCCCAGCATTTT.

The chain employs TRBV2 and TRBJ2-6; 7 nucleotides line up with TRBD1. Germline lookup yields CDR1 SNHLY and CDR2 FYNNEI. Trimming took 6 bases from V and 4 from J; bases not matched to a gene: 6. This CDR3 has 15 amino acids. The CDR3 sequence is CASSPTGSGANVLTF. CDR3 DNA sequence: TGTGCCAGCAGCCCGACAGGGTCCGGGGCCAACGTCCTGACTTTC. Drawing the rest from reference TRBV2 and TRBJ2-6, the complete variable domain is EPEVTQTPSHQVTQMGQEVILRCVPISNHLYFYWYRQILGQKVEFLVSFYNNEISEKSEIFDDQFSVERPDGSNFTLKIRSTKLEDSAMYFCASSPTGSGANVLTFGAGSRLTVL.

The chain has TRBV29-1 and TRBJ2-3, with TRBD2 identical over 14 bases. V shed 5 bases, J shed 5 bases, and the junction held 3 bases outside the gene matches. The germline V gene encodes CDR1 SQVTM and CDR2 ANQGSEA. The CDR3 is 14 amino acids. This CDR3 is CSVWTSGRRDTQYF. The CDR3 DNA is TGCAGCGTTTGGACTAGCGGGAGGAGAGATACGCAGTATTTT.

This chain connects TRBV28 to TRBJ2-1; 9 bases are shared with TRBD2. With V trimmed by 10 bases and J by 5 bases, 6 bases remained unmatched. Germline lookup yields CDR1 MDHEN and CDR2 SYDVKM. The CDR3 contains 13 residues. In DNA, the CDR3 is TGTGCCACACATAGCGGGAGTAACAATGAGCAGTTCTTC. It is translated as CATHSGSNNEQFF. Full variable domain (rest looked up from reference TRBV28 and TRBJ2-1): DVKVTQSSRYLVKRTGEKVFLECVQDMDHENMFWYRQDPGLGLRLIYFSYDVKMKEKGDIPEGYSVSREKKERFSLILESASTNQTSMYLCATHSGSNNEQFFGPGTRLTVL.

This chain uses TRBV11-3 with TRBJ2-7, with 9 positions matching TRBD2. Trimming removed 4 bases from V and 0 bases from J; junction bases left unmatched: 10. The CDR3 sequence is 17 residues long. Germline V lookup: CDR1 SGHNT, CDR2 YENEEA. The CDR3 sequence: CASSSPLGSGSSYEQYF. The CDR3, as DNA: TGTGCCAGCAGCTCTCCCCTTGGTAGCGGGAGCTCCTACGAGCAGTACTTC.

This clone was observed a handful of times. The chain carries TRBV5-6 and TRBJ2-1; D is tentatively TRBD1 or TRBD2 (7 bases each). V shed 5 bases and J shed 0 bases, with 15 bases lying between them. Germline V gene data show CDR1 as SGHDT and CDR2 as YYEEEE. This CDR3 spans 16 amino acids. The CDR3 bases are TGTGCCAGCAGTTCGGAGCGGGACAGCTCCTACAATGAGCAGTTCTTC. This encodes CASSSERDSSYNEQFF.

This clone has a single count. The CDR3 is CASSVGQGGKTQYF. The DNA for the CDR3 is TGTGCCAGCAGTGTCGGACAGGGGGGAAAGACCCAGTACTTC. This chain uses TRBV2 with TRBJ2-5; 10 bases match TRBD1. The CDR3 length is 14 residues. Germline-derived CDR1 and CDR2 are SNHLY and FYNNEI. With 4 bases clipped from V and 6 bases from J, the junction kept 5 bases outside the gene matches.

The CDR3 spells CASSFAGQGSGYTF. CDR3 DNA sequence: TGCGCCAGCAGCTTTGCCGGACAAGGTAGTGGCTACACCTTC. The rearrangement joins TRBV5-1 to TRBJ1-2, with a tentative D call TRBD1 (5 bases). The CDR3 extends over 14 amino acids. Deletions cut 2 bases from V and 7 bases from J, with 15 bases between. Germline CDR1 reads SGHRS; CDR2 reads YFSETQ.

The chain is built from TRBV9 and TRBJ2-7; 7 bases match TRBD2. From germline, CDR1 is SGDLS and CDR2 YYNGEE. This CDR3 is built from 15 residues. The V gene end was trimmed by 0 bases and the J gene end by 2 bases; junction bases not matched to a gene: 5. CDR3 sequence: CASSVGPSGTYEQYF. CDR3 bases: TGTGCCAGCAGCGTAGGCCCTAGCGGAACCTACGAGCAGTACTTC. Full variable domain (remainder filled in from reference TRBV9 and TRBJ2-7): DSGVTQTPKHLITATGQRVTLRCSPRSGDLSVYWYQQSLDQGLQFLIQYYNGEERAKGNILERFSAQQFPDLHSELNLSSLELGDSALYFCASSVGPSGTYEQYFGPGTRLTVT.

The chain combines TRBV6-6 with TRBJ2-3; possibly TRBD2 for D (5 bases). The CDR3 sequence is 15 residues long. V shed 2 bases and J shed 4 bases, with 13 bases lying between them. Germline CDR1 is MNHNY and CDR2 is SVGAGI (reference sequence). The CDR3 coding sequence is TGTGCCAGCAGTTACGGGGTTGTCGGGGCAGATACGCAGTATTTT. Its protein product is CASSYGVVGADTQYF.

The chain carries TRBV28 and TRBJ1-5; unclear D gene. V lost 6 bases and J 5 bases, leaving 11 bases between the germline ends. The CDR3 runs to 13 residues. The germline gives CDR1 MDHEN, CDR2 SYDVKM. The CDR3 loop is CASRQRPHQPQHF. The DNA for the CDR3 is TGTGCCAGCAGGCAGCGACCCCATCAGCCCCAGCATTTT.

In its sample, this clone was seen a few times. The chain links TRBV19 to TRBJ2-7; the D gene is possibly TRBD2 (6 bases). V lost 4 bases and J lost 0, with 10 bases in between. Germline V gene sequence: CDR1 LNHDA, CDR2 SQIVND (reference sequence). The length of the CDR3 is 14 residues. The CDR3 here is CASSTGLFSYEQYF. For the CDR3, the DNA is TGTGCCAGTAGTACCGGACTATTCTCCTACGAGCAGTACTTC.

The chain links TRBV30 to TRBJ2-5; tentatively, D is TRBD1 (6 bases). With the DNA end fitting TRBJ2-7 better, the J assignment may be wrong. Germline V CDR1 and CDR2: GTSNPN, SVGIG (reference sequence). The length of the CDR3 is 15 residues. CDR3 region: CAWSGSGDRAYEQYF. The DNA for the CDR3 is TGTGCCTGGAGTGGTTCAGGGGATAGGGCCTACGAGCAGTACTTC.

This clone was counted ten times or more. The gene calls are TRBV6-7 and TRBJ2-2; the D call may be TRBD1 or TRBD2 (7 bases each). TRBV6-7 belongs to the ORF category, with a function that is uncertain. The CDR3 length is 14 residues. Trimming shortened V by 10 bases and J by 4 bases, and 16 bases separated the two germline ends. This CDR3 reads CANREGARTGELFF. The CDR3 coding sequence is TGTGCCAACAGGGAGGGGGCCCGCACCGGGGAGCTGTTTTTT.

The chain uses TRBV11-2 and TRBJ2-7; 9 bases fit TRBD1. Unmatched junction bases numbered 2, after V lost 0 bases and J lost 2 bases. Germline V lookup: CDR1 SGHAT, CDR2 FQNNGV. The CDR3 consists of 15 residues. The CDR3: CASSLDGQGTYEQYF. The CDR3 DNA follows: TGTGCCAGCAGCTTAGATGGACAGGGGACCTACGAGCAGTACTTC.

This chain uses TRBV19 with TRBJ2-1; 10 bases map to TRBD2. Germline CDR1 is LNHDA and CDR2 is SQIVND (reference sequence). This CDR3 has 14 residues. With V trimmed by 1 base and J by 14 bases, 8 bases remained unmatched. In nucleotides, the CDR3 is TGTGCCAGTAGTATAGCTAGCGGGAGCCCGACTGAGTTCTTC. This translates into CASSIASGSPTEFF.

The CDR3 bases are TGTGCCAGTAGTATAATTTTCGGGGGGCGCACCGGGGAGCTGTTTTTT. The encoded protein is CASSIIFGGRTGELFF. V gene TRBV19 combines with J gene TRBJ2-2; D perhaps matches TRBD2 (7 bases). The CDR3 is 16 residues long. Germline V CDR1 and CDR2: LNHDA, SQIVND (reference sequence). With 2 bases removed from V and 4 bases from J, the gap between germline ends came to 14 bases.

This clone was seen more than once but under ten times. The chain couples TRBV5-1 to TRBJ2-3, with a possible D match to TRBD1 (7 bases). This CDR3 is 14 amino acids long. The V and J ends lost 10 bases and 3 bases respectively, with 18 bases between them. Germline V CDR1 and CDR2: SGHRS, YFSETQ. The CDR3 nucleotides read TGCGCCTCAAAGGCCCCAGGGGGGACAGATACGCAGTATTTT. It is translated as CASKAPGGTDTQYF.

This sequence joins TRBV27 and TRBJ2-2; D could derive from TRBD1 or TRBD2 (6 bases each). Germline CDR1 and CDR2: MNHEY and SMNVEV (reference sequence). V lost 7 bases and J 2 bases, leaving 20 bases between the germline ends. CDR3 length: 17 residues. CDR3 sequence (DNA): TGTGCCAGCACCCTACTAGGGGCGGGACAAAACACCGGGGAGCTGTTTTTT. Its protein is CASTLLGAGQNTGELFF.

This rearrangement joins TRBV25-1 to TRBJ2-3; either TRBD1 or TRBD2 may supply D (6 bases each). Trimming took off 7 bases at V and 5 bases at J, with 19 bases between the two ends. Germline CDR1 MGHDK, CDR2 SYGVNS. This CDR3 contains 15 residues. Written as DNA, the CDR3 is TGTGCCAGCAAGGGGGACACCGGGGGAAAAGATACGCAGTATTTT. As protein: CASKGDTGGKDTQYF.

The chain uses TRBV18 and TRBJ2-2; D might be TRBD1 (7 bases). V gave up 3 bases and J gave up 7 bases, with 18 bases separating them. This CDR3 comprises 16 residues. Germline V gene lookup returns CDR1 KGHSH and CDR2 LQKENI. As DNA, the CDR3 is TGTGCCAGCTCACCTCAGGGGGGCGAATCTTACGGGGAGCTGTTTTTT. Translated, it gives CASSPQGGESYGELFF.

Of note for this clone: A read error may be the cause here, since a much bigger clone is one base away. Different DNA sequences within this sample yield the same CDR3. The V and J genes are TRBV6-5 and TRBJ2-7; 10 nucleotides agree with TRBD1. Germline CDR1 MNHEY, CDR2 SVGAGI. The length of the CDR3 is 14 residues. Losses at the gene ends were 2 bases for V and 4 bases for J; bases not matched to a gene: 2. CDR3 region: CASSYGTGAYEQYF. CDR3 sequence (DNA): TGTGCCAGCAGTTACGGGACAGGGGCTTACGAGCAGTACTTC.

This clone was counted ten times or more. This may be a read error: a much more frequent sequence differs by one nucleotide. The CDR3 coding sequence is TGTGCCAGCAGCCCAGGGACTGGAAACACCATATATTTT. This translates into CASSPGTGNTIYF. The V call is TRBV7-9, the J call TRBJ1-3; a possible D gene is TRBD1 (5 bases). This CDR3 comprises 13 residues. V was shortened by 5 bases and J by 2 bases, with 7 bases between the two germline ends. Germline CDR1 and CDR2: SEHNR and FQNEAQ (reference sequence).

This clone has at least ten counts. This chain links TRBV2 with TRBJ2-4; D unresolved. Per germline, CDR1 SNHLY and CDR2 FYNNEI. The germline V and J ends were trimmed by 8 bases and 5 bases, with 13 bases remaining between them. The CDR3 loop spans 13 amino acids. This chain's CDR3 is CASRAVGENIQYF. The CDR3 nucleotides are TGTGCCAGCCGCGCGGTCGGCGAAAACATTCAGTACTTC.

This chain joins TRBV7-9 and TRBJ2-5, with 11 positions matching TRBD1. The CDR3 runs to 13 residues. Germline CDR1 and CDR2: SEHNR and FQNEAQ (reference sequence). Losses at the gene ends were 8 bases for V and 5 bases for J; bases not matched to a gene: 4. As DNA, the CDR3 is TGTGCCAGCGGGACAGGGGGAACGGAGACCCAGTACTTC. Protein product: CASGTGGTETQYF.

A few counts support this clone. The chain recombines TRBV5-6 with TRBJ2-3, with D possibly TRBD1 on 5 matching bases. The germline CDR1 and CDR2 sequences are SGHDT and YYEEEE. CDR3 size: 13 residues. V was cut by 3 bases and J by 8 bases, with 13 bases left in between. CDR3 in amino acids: CASSWLGQGTQYF. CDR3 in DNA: TGTGCCAGCAGCTGGCTCGGCCAGGGTACGCAGTATTTT. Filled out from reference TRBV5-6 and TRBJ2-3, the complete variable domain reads DAGVTQSPTHLIKTRGQQVTLRCSPKSGHDTVSWYQQALGQGPQFIFQYYEEEERQRGNFPDRFSGHQFPNYSSELNVNALLLGDSALYLCASSWLGQGTQYFGPGTRLTVL.